The 22 T cell receptor beta chains below all came from one sample that was sequenced in a study of blood T cell repertoires in COVID-19. Measured with immunoSEQ multiplex PCR; TCRdb has only the in-frame clones, and not every one. The table lists around 37,000 clones, roughly 84% of them singletons, with about 2% in the top ten. The specimen was peripheral blood. These receptors all stem from a human donor in a cohort sampled during active COVID-19.

A single count supports this clone. The chain joins TRBV25-1 to TRBJ2-1; 7 nucleotides align to TRBD2. Germline V gives CDR1 MGHDK, CDR2 SYGVNS. Trimming at V came to 4 bases and at J to 4 bases, leaving 7 bases not matched to a gene. CDR3 length equals 15 residues. CDR3 loop: CASSVGGGAYNEQFF. CDR3 coding DNA: TGTGCCAGCAGTGTAGGCGGGGGTGCGTACAATGAGCAGTTCTTC.

V is TRBV6-5 and J is TRBJ2-2; TRBD2 might be the D (5 bases). CDR1 is MNHEY, CDR2 SVGAGI, per germline. This CDR3 spans 15 amino acids. Trimming pared 7 bases from V and 4 bases from J, leaving 16 bases between. CDR3 residues: CASIAPPPGTGELFF. The CDR3 DNA follows: TGTGCCAGCATAGCGCCCCCCCCCGGCACCGGGGAGCTGTTTTTT.

J is TRBJ2-5 and V is TRBV18; perhaps TRBD1 as D (6 bases). This CDR3 has 16 residues. V lost 0 bases and J 2 bases, leaving 13 bases between the germline ends. The germline V gene has CDR1 KGHSH and CDR2 LQKENI. The CDR3 is CASSPPARGNQETQYF. In DNA, the CDR3 is TGTGCCAGCTCACCACCGGCCAGGGGAAATCAAGAGACCCAGTACTTC.

CDR3 nucleotide sequence: TGTGCCAGCAGCCAAGAGGGACAGGTGTACGAGCAGTACTTC. Translation gives CASSQEGQVYEQYF. The chain is built from TRBV14 and TRBJ2-7; 8 bases map to TRBD1. The CDR3 is made up of 14 amino acids. Per the germline V gene, CDR1 is SGHDN and CDR2 is FVKESK. J lost 4 bases, V lost 0 bases, and 2 bases had no gene match.

V is TRBV18 and J is TRBJ1-6, with TRBD1 identical over 7 bases. The CDR3 consists of 16 residues. Germline CDR1 and CDR2: KGHSH and LQKENI. The J segment lost 6 bases and the V segment lost 1 base, leaving 6 bases of the junction unmatched. In DNA, the CDR3 is TGTGCCAGCTCACCACAGGGGGCGATCGGTAATTCACCCCTCCACTTT. It translates to CASSPQGAIGNSPLHF.

The chain has TRBV19 and TRBJ1-1, with 9 bases aligning to TRBD1. Looked up from germline, CDR1 is LNHDA and CDR2 is SQIVND (reference sequence). Losses at the gene ends were 5 bases for V and 1 base for J; bases not matched to a gene: 2. The CDR3 sequence is 14 residues long. The CDR3 sequence is CASSEQGANTEAFF. In DNA form, the CDR3 reads TGTGCCAGTAGTGAACAGGGGGCGAACACTGAAGCTTTCTTT.

This clone was recorded a few times. The V gene is TRBV5-4, the J gene TRBJ1-1; unclear D gene. The CDR3 is 14 residues long. V lost 1 base, J lost 1 base, and 8 bases lay in between. The germline V gene encodes CDR1 SGHNT and CDR2 YYREEE (reference sequence). This CDR3 is CASSLYERNTEAFF. The CDR3 DNA reads TGTGCCAGCAGCTTGTACGAGAGGAACACTGAAGCTTTCTTT.

This clone was seen just once. The J gene is TRBJ2-2, the V gene TRBV2; TRBD2 matches 8 bases. Germline loops: CDR1 SNHLY, CDR2 FYNNEI. The CDR3 loop spans 13 amino acids. Trimming removed 8 bases from V and 4 bases from J; junction bases left unmatched: 3. The CDR3 reads CASRGGFTGELFF. DNA for the CDR3: TGTGCCAGCCGCGGGGGGTTCACCGGGGAGCTGTTTTTT.

The chain recombines TRBV7-3 with TRBJ1-2; 8 nucleotides line up with TRBD1. V trimming: 3 bases; J trimming: 1 base; junction bases outside the gene matches: 10. Germline loops: CDR1 SGHTA, CDR2 FQGTGA. This CDR3 has 17 residues. CDR3 nucleotides: TGTGCCAGCAGCTTCGTGACAGGGGTCCCCCATAACTATGGCTACACCTTC. As protein: CASSFVTGVPHNYGYTF.

This chain links TRBV21-1 with TRBJ1-2; the DNA was not compared with TRBD1, the D call given in the table. TRBV21-1 is listed as a pseudogene. The CDR3 runs to 13 residues. In DNA form, the CDR3 reads TGTGCCAGCAACTGGTGGGGCCAGAATGGCTACACCTTC. Encoded protein: CASNWWGQNGYTF.

This chain uses TRBV5-1 with TRBJ2-5; D is perhaps TRBD2 (6 bases). This CDR3 comprises 16 residues. Germline V gene data show CDR1 as SGHRS and CDR2 as YFSETQ. Trimming removed 6 bases from V and 1 base from J, with 19 bases in between. The CDR3 reads CASKRQAGGTQETQYF. CDR3 nucleotide sequence: TGCGCCAGCAAACGTCAGGCTGGCGGGACCCAAGAGACCCAGTACTTC.

This clone was seen just once. The rearrangement joins TRBV27 to TRBJ1-1; a weak D match, TRBD1 (5 bases). Trimming stripped 3 bases from V and 1 base from J, with 18 bases between. The V gene's germline CDR1 is MNHEY and CDR2 SMNVEV (reference sequence). The CDR3 runs to 17 residues. For the CDR3, the DNA is TGTGCCAGCAGTTTCAGGGTCCCGCGCGTCACGAACACTGAAGCTTTCTTT. Residues: CASSFRVPRVTNTEAFF.

The CDR3 bases are TGTGCCAGCAGCCAAGGGACAGGCTATGGCTACACCTTC. The encoded protein is CASSQGTGYGYTF. The V gene is TRBV3-1 (or the pseudogene TRBV3-2), the J gene TRBJ1-2, with TRBD1 matching over 7 bases. Trimming removed 1 base from V and 4 bases from J; junction bases left unmatched: 0. There are 13 residues in the CDR3. Looked up from germline, CDR1 is LGHDT and CDR2 is YNNKEL (reference sequence).

This rearrangement joins TRBV27 to TRBJ2-3, with D possibly TRBD1 on 7 matching bases. CDR1 and CDR2 (germline): MNHEY, SMNVEV (reference sequence). This CDR3 comprises 15 residues. Trimming took off 4 bases at V and 2 bases at J, with 13 bases between the two ends. CDR3 region: CASSSRDSFTDTQYF. The DNA of the CDR3 is TGTGCCAGCAGTTCGCGGGACAGCTTCACAGATACGCAGTATTTT.

The chain couples TRBV5-5 to TRBJ1-5; 7 bases line up with TRBD1. With 4 bases clipped from V and 6 bases from J, the junction kept 16 bases outside the gene matches. The germline gives CDR1 SGHKS, CDR2 YYEKEE (reference sequence). The CDR3 has 17 amino acids. The CDR3 here is CASSDDGTVSIRQPQHF. In DNA, the CDR3 is TGTGCCAGCAGCGACGACGGGACAGTTAGTATCCGTCAGCCCCAGCATTTT.

This sequence joins TRBV6-1 and TRBJ2-2, with D tentatively TRBD2 (5 bases). Per the germline V gene, CDR1 is MNHNS and CDR2 is SASEGT. The V end lost 0 bases, the J end lost 4 bases, and 15 bases lay between the germline ends. This CDR3 spans 17 amino acids. CDR3 nucleotides: TGTGCCAGCAGTGAAGCGCAGCGGAGACTGACCACCGGGGAGCTGTTTTTT. Amino acids: CASSEAQRRLTTGELFF.

The chain employs TRBV3-1 (or the pseudogene TRBV3-2) and TRBJ1-6, with 8 bases that match TRBD1. The CDR3 spans 15 residues. The germline V gene encodes CDR1 LGHDT and CDR2 YNNKEL (reference sequence). Trimming removed 2 bases from V and 8 bases from J; junction bases left unmatched: 5. The CDR3 DNA is TGTGCCAGCAGCCAAATCGAACAGGGGGATTCACCCCTCCACTTT. It codes for CASSQIEQGDSPLHF.

The V gene is TRBV7-9, the J gene TRBJ2-7; tentative D call: TRBD2 (5 bases). This CDR3 comprises 14 residues. CDR1 is SEHNR and CDR2 is FQNEAQ in the germline V gene (reference sequence). Deletions cut 5 bases from V and 6 bases from J, with 17 bases between. Here the CDR3 DNA reads TGTGCCAGCAGCCCCCTGGGCAGGACTTCCGAGCAGTACTTC. Protein product: CASSPLGRTSEQYF. Supplemented by reference TRBV7-9 and TRBJ2-7, the full variable domain reads DTGVSQNPRHKITKRGQNVTFRCDPISEHNRLYWYRQTLGQGPEFLTYFQNEAQLEKSRLLSDRFSAERPKGSFSTLEIQRTEQGDSAMYLCASSPLGRTSEQYFGPGTRLTVT.

J is TRBJ1-2 and V is TRBV29-1; 9 bases match TRBD1. CDR1 is SQVTM and CDR2 is ANQGSEA in the germline V gene. This CDR3 has 12 residues. The trim removed 7 bases at V and 8 bases at J, leaving 8 bases unmatched. The CDR3 reads CSAETGGEGYTF. DNA for the CDR3: TGCAGCGCCGAGACAGGGGGAGAGGGCTACACCTTC.

The V call is TRBV3-1 (or the pseudogene TRBV3-2), the J call TRBJ1-1; D might be TRBD1 (6 bases). V lost 0 bases to trimming and J lost 3 bases, with 11 bases between them. This CDR3 spans 15 amino acids. CDR1 is LGHDT and CDR2 is YNNKEL in the germline V gene (reference sequence). The CDR3 spells CASSQEDRPYTEAFF. The CDR3 nucleotides read TGTGCCAGCAGCCAAGAGGACAGACCTTACACTGAAGCTTTCTTT.

The rearrangement links TRBV3-1 (or the pseudogene TRBV3-2) to TRBJ1-6; D not resolved. V was shortened by 4 bases and J by 8 bases, with 12 bases between the two germline ends. The germline CDR1 and CDR2 sequences are LGHDT and YNNKEL (reference sequence). This CDR3 is 14 amino acids long. CDR3 coding DNA: TGTGCCAGCAGCCCAGCGTTCCGGGATTCACCCCTCCACTTT. Translation gives CASSPAFRDSPLHF.

This chain connects TRBV5-1 to TRBJ2-3, with D maybe TRBD2 (5 bases). The CDR3 consists of 17 residues. Germline lookup yields CDR1 SGHRS and CDR2 YFSETQ. Trimming removed 0 bases from V and 1 base from J, with 15 bases in between. As DNA, the CDR3 is TGCGCCAGCAGCTTGGCCCACGACTCGAGGGGCACAGATACGCAGTATTTT. Residues: CASSLAHDSRGTDTQYF.